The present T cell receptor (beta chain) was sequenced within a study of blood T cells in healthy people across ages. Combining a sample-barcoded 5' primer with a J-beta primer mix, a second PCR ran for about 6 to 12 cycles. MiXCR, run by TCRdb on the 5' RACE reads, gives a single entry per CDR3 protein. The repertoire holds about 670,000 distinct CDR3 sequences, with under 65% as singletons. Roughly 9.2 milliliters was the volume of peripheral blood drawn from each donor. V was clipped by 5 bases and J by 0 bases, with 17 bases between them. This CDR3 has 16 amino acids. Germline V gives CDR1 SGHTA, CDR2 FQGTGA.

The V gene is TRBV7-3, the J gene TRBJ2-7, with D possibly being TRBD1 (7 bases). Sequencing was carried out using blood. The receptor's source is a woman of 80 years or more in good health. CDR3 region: CASSARGGDSSYEQYF. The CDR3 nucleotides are TGTGCCAGCAGCGCCCGAGGCGGGGACAGCTCCTACGAGCAGTACTTC. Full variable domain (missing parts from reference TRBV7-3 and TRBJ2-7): GAGVSQTPSNKVTEKGKYVELRCDPISGHTALYWYRQSLGQGPEFLIYFQGTGAADDSGLPNDRFFAVRPEGSVSTLKIQRTERGDSAVYLCASSARGGDSSYEQYFGPGTRLTVT.